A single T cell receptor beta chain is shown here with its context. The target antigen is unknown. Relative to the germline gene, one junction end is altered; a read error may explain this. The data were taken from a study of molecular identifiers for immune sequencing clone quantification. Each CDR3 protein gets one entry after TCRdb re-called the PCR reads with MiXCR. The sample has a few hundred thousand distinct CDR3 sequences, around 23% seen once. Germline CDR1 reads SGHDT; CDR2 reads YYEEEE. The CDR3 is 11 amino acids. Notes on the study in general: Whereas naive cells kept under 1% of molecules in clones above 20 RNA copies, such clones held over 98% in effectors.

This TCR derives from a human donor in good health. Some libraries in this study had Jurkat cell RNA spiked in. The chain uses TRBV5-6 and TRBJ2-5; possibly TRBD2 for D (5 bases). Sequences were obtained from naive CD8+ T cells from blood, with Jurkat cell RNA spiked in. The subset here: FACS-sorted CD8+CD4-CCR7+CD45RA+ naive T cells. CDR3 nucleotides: TGTGCCAGCAGCGCGTGGGAGACCCAGCACTTC. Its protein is CASSAWETQHF.